This T cell receptor beta chain was captured by sequencing in a study of T-cell reconstitution after alpha-beta-depleted transplantation in children. Molecular barcoding with unique molecular identifiers was used for the TCRbeta library. Each CDR3 protein is one row after TCRdb ran MiXCR on the PCR reads. The sample has 900,000 or so distinct CDR3 sequences, 15% to 20% seen once. Germline CDR1 and CDR2: MNHNS and SASEGT. The V and J ends lost 6 bases and 3 bases, in that order; junction bases with no gene match: 0. The CDR3 has 13 residues. Study results and limitations: Recipient T cells and thymic progenitors that survived were the source of the high TCRbeta diversity seen at day 60 in some patients. By about two months after transplant, alpha-beta T cells reportedly arose from several hundred graft clones that had expanded. Newly made T cells mostly supplied T-cell counts and diversity one year after transplant.

Details on this clonotype: The target antigen is unknown.

The rearrangement uses TRBV6-1 and TRBJ2-7, with 12 bases lining up with TRBD2. This clonotype originated in a male patient younger than 18 who had a stem cell transplant for acute lymphoblastic leukemia, so the T cells may come from the graft donor. The sample was PBMCs, mostly from graft donor cells, taken 360 days after TCRalphabeta/CD19-depleted stem cell transplant. The CDR3 protein is CASRTSGGYEQYF. CDR3 DNA: TGTGCCAGCAGGACTAGCGGGGGCTACGAGCAGTACTTC.